Each of the 21 T cell receptor beta chains below was sequenced from the same sample in a study of shared T cell receptors in the human thymus. Assay used: immunoSEQ multiplex PCR; TCRdb lists only in-frame clones, some missing. Of hundreds of thousands of clones in the sample, 87% are singletons; the top ten hold roughly 0.0087%. These sequences were also reported in another study, on human thymus T cells.

What was sequenced was thymocytes. The receptors come from a boy under three years old with a congenital heart defect.

The CDR3 loop reads CASSPGQGNQPQHF. Written as DNA, the CDR3 is TGTGCCAGCAGCCCGGGACAGGGTAATCAGCCCCAGCATTTT. The V and J genes are TRBV5-5 and TRBJ1-5; 9 nucleotides line up with TRBD1. The CDR3 totals 14 residues. With V trimmed by 4 bases and J by 4 bases, 3 bases remained unmatched. The germline gives CDR1 SGHKS, CDR2 YYEKEE (reference sequence).

The rearrangement links TRBV13 to TRBJ1-5, with 8 nucleotides matching TRBD1. Germline loops: CDR1 PRHDT, CDR2 FYEKMQ (reference sequence). The junction had 12 bases not matched to a gene; V was cut back by 5 bases and J by 3 bases. The CDR3 is 17 amino acids. The CDR3, as DNA: TGTGCCAGCAGCATTAGACAGGGGTCCCATTTCAATCAGCCCCAGCATTTT. Protein sequence: CASSIRQGSHFNQPQHF.

The chain recombines TRBV15 with TRBJ2-1, with 10 bases aligning to TRBD2. Germline loops: CDR1 LNHNV, CDR2 YYDKDF (reference sequence). CDR3 length equals 18 residues. With 8 bases clipped from V and 0 bases from J, the junction kept 13 bases outside the gene matches. The CDR3 DNA reads as TGTGCCACCCCACGTCTAGCGGGAGTTCTTGCCTCCTACAATGAGCAGTTCTTC. Amino acid sequence: CATPRLAGVLASYNEQFF.

The gene calls are TRBV5-1 and TRBJ2-1, with 7 bases identical to TRBD2. Unmatched junction bases numbered 14, after V lost 4 bases and J lost 4 bases. Germline values: CDR1 SGHRS, CDR2 YFSETQ. This CDR3 region has 17 residues. The CDR3 loop reads CASSMTGLSTRYNEQFF. The DNA of the CDR3 is TGCGCCAGCAGCATGACGGGACTATCTACCCGTTACAATGAGCAGTTCTTC. The full variable domain, completed using reference TRBV5-1 and TRBJ2-1, is KAGVTQTPRYLIKTRGQQVTLSCSPISGHRSVSWYQQTPGQGLQFLFEYFSETQRNKGNFPGRFSGRQFSNSRSEMNVSTLELGDSALYLCASSMTGLSTRYNEQFFGPGTRLTVL.

The rearrangement links TRBV4-1 to TRBJ2-1; TRBD2 matches 15 bases. The CDR3 has 17 amino acids. Germline V lookup: CDR1 MGHRA, CDR2 YSYEKL. V shed 4 bases, J shed 7 bases, and the junction held 8 bases outside the gene matches. CDR3 nucleotides: TGCGCCAGCAGCCGACTCGGACTAGCGGGAGGGAAAAATGAGCAGTTCTTC. Its translation is CASSRLGLAGGKNEQFF.

In this sample, this clone turned up once. The chain employs TRBV28 and TRBJ2-7, with D possibly being TRBD2 (5 bases). CDR1 and CDR2 from the germline V gene are MDHEN and SYDVKM. This CDR3 has 16 amino acids. Trimming removed 4 bases at V and 0 bases at J, with 16 bases between. CDR3 amino acids: CASSCIEGKVSYEQYF. CDR3 nucleotide sequence: TGTGCCAGCAGTTGCATTGAGGGAAAGGTCTCCTACGAGCAGTACTTC.

The chain is built from TRBV9 and TRBJ2-3, with D possibly matching TRBD1 (6 bases). Trimming pared 6 bases from V and 0 bases from J, leaving 14 bases between. The CDR3 is 15 amino acids. Germline CDR1 is SGDLS and CDR2 is YYNGEE. The CDR3 region has the DNA TGTGCCAGCAAGGGGGATCCTGCTAGCACAGATACGCAGTATTTT. Translated, it gives CASKGDPASTDTQYF. Complete variable domain (other parts from reference TRBV9 and TRBJ2-3): DSGVTQTPKHLITATGQRVTLRCSPRSGDLSVYWYQQSLDQGLQFLIQYYNGEERAKGNILERFSAQQFPDLHSELNLSSLELGDSALYFCASKGDPASTDTQYFGPGTRLTVL.

V and J are TRBV28 and TRBJ2-1, with 8 bases aligning to TRBD1. Germline V gene sequence: CDR1 MDHEN, CDR2 SYDVKM. This CDR3 contains 15 residues. Trimming took 6 bases from V and 0 from J; bases not matched to a gene: 4. Here the CDR3 reads CASSATGGSYNEQFF. In DNA, the CDR3 is TGTGCCAGCAGCGCCACAGGGGGCTCCTACAATGAGCAGTTCTTC.

The rearrangement joins TRBV5-4 to TRBJ1-4; a possible D gene is TRBD1 (6 bases). This CDR3 is built from 17 residues. Germline V CDR1 and CDR2: SGHNT, YYREEE (reference sequence). V was shortened by 2 bases and J by 2 bases, with 16 bases between the two germline ends. The CDR3 region is CASSLYIQGATNEKLFF. DNA of the CDR3: TGTGCCAGCAGCTTATATATACAGGGTGCCACTAATGAAAAACTGTTTTTT.

The sample holds one count of this clone. The chain combines TRBV5-4 with TRBJ2-7; D remains unclear. The V end lost 4 bases, the J end lost 0 bases, and 20 bases lay between the germline ends. CDR1 SGHNT and CDR2 YYREEE come from the germline V gene (reference sequence). This CDR3 is built from 17 residues. Written as DNA, the CDR3 is TGTGCCAGCAGCATTCAAACTCCGCCGCTCCACTCCTACGAGCAGTACTTC. Translated, it gives CASSIQTPPLHSYEQYF. The full variable domain, completed using reference TRBV5-4 and TRBJ2-7, is ETGVTQSPTHLIKTRGQQVTLRCSSQSGHNTVSWYQQALGQGPQFIFQYYREEENGRGNFPPRFSGLQFPNYSSELNVNALELDDSALYLCASSIQTPPLHSYEQYFGPGTRLTVT.

The rearrangement links TRBV4-3 to TRBJ2-3; TRBD2 matches 15 bases. Germline V gives CDR1 LGHNA, CDR2 YSLEER. The length of the CDR3 is 18 residues. V lost 2 bases to trimming and J lost 4 bases; unmatched junction nucleotides: 7. The CDR3 nucleotides are TGCGCCAGCAGCCAAATGGGACTAGCGGGGGGCCAGGCAGATACGCAGTATTTT. Protein: CASSQMGLAGGQADTQYF.

V gene TRBV5-1 combines with J gene TRBJ2-6; 7 bases agree with TRBD1. CDR1 SGHRS and CDR2 YFSETQ come from the germline V gene. With V trimmed by 7 bases and J by 0 bases, 7 bases remained unmatched. The CDR3 runs 16 residues. CDR3 loop: CASGPGQTSGANVLTF. In nucleotides, the CDR3 is TGCGCCAGCGGTCCGGGACAGACCTCTGGGGCCAACGTCCTGACTTTC. The entire variable domain, with the rest obtained from reference TRBV5-1 and TRBJ2-6, is as follows: KAGVTQTPRYLIKTRGQQVTLSCSPISGHRSVSWYQQTPGQGLQFLFEYFSETQRNKGNFPGRFSGRQFSNSRSEMNVSTLELGDSALYLCASGPGQTSGANVLTFGAGSRLTVL.

DNA of the CDR3: TGCAGCGTTGAAGATCCAGTCCACTACTCCTACGAGCAGTACTTC. It encodes CSVEDPVHYSYEQYF. The chain employs TRBV29-1 and TRBJ2-7; D is unclear. This CDR3 has 15 amino acids. Germline V gives CDR1 SQVTM, CDR2 ANQGSEA. The V gene lost 0 bases and the J gene lost 0 bases, with 12 bases spanning the gap.

The gene calls are TRBV29-1 and TRBJ2-7; D gene unclear. From germline, CDR1 is SQVTM and CDR2 ANQGSEA. Trimming took off 7 bases at V and 2 bases at J, with 12 bases between the two ends. This CDR3 is built from 12 residues. The CDR3 region has the DNA TGCAGCGCAGTGGCCCTGACCTACGAGCAGTACTTC. Protein product: CSAVALTYEQYF.

The J gene is TRBJ2-1, the V gene TRBV14; D possibly corresponds to TRBD2 (6 bases). CDR1 and CDR2 from the germline V gene are SGHDN and FVKESK. This CDR3 is built from 13 residues. Deletions cut 0 bases from V and 7 bases from J, with 7 bases between. The CDR3 region has the DNA TGTGCCAGCAGCCAAGACGGGGGAAATGAGCAGTTCTTC. Protein product: CASSQDGGNEQFF.

The rearrangement joins TRBV6-5 to TRBJ1-5, with 10 bases matching TRBD1. Trimming cost V 4 bases and J 3 bases; bases outside gene matches: 3. In germline, CDR1 is MNHEY, CDR2 SVGAGI. The CDR3 covers 15 residues. CDR3: CASSSGTGDNQPQHF. The CDR3 region has the DNA TGTGCCAGCAGTTCCGGGACAGGGGACAATCAGCCCCAGCATTTT.

The chain recombines TRBV28 with TRBJ1-2; the D gene is possibly TRBD1 (5 bases). Trimming removed 5 bases at V and 4 bases at J, with 14 bases between. CDR1 MDHEN and CDR2 SYDVKM come from the germline V gene. The CDR3 is 14 residues long. The CDR3 region has the DNA TGTGCCAGCAGTCCCGGTAGGGGTACCTATGGCTACACCTTC. It translates to CASSPGRGTYGYTF.

The J gene is TRBJ2-2, the V gene TRBV19; D ambiguous. In germline, CDR1 is LNHDA, CDR2 SQIVND (reference sequence). This CDR3 spans 12 amino acids. Trimming pared 4 bases from V and 2 bases from J, leaving 2 bases between. The CDR3 DNA is TGTGCCAGTAGTACAAACACCGGGGAGCTGTTTTTT. It yields the protein CASSTNTGELFF.

This chain links TRBV4-3 with TRBJ2-3; tentatively, D is TRBD2 (5 bases). The CDR3 sequence is 18 residues long. The ends were cut back, 2 bases at V and 4 bases at J, with 22 bases in the middle. Germline CDR1 reads LGHNA; CDR2 reads YSLEER. The CDR3 here is CASSQTPRVAEDSDTQYF. The CDR3, as DNA: TGCGCCAGCAGCCAAACCCCGAGGGTAGCCGAAGACTCAGATACGCAGTATTTT.

This clone was seen a handful of times. The rearrangement uses TRBV9 and TRBJ1-2; D call uncertain. The germline CDR1 and CDR2 sequences are SGDLS and YYNGEE. Trimming stripped 5 bases from V and 6 bases from J, with 8 bases between. This CDR3 region has 11 residues. The DNA for the CDR3 is TGTGCCAGCAGTCGCCGGGATGGCTACACCTTC. It is translated as CASSRRDGYTF.

This sequence joins TRBV5-4 and TRBJ1-2; 9 bases are shared with TRBD1. The ends lost 5 bases at V and 4 bases at J; junction bases unmatched: 9. This CDR3 is built from 15 residues. Germline lookup yields CDR1 SGHNT and CDR2 YYREEE (reference sequence). The CDR3 sequence is CASRKGQGKTYGYTF. The CDR3 DNA follows: TGTGCCAGCAGAAAAGGACAGGGGAAAACCTATGGCTACACCTTC.